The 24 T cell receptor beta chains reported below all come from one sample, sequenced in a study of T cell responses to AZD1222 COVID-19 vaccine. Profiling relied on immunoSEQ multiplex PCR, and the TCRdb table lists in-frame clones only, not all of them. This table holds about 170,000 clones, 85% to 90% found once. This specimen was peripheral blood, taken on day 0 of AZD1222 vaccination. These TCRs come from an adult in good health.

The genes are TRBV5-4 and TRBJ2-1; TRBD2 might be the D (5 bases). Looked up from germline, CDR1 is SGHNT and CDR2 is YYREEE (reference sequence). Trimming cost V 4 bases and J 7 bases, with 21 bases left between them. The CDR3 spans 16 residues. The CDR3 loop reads CASSSQLVGVRNEQFF. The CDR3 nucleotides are TGTGCCAGCAGCAGCCAACTAGTTGGGGTTCGGAATGAGCAGTTCTTC.

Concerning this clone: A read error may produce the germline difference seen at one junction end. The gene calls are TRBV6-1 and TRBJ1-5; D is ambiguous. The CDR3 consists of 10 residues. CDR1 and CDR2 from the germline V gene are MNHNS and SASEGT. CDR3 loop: CASGDRSQHF. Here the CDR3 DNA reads TGTGCCAGCGGTGATAGGTCCCAGCATTTT.

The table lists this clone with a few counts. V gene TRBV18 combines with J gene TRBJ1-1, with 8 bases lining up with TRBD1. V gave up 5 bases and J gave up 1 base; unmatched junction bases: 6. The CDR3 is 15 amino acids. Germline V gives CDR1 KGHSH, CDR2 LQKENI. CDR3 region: CASSSGQGENTEAFF. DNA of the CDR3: TGTGCCAGCTCATCAGGACAGGGAGAGAACACTGAAGCTTTCTTT.

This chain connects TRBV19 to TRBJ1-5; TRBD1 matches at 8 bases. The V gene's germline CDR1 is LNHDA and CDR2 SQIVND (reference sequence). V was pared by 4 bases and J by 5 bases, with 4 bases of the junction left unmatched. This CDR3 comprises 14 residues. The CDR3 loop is CASSNTGGDQPQHF. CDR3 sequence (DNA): TGTGCCAGTAGTAATACAGGGGGAGATCAGCCCCAGCATTTT.

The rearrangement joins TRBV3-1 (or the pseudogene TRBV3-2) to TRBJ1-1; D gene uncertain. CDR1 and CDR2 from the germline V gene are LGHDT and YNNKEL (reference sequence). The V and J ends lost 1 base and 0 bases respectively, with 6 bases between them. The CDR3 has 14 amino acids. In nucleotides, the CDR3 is TGTGCCAGCAGCCAAGTCGGGGTGAACACTGAAGCTTTCTTT. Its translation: CASSQVGVNTEAFF.

The CDR3 DNA reads as TGTGCCAGCAGTGCTGGGTCTTCTAATGAAAAACTGTTTTTT. Translated: CASSAGSSNEKLFF. The J gene is TRBJ1-4, the V gene TRBV9, with D hard to call. The germline gives CDR1 SGDLS, CDR2 YYNGEE. CDR3 size: 14 residues. V was pared by 5 bases and J by 3 bases, with 11 bases between.

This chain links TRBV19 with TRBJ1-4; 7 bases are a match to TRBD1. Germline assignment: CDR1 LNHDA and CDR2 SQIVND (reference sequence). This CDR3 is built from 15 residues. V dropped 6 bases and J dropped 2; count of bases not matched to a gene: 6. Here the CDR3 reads CASRRWGQTNEKLFF. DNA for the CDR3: TGTGCCAGTAGACGGTGGGGACAGACTAATGAAAAACTGTTTTTT.

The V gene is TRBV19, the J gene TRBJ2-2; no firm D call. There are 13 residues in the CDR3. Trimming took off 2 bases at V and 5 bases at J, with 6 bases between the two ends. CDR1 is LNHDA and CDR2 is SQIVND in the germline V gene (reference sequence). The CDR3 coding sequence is TGTGCCAGTAGTATAATATTAACCGGGGAGCTGTTTTTT. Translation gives CASSIILTGELFF. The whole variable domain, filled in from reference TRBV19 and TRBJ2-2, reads DGGITQSPKYLFRKEGQNVTLSCEQNLNHDAMYWYRQDPGQGLRLIYYSQIVNDFQKGDIAEGYSVSREKKESFPLTVTSAQKNPTAFYLCASSIILTGELFFGEGSRLTVL.

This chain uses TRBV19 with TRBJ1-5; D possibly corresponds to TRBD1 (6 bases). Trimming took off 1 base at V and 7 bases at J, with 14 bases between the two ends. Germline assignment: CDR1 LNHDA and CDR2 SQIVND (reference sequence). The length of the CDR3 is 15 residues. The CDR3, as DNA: TGTGCCAGTAGTATAGGGGGGGCAGGGGAGCAGCCCCAGCATTTT. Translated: CASSIGGAGEQPQHF.

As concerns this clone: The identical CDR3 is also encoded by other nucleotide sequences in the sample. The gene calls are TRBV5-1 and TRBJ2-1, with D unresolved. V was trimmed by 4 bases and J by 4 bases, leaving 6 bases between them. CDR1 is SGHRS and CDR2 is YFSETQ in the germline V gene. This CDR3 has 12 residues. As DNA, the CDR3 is TGCGCCAGCAGCCTGAAATACAATGAGCAGTTCTTC. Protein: CASSLKYNEQFF.

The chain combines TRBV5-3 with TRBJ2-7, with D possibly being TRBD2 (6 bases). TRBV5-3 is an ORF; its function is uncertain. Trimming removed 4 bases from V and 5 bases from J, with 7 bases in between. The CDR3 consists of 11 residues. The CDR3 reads CARSRRDEQYF. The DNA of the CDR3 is TGTGCCAGAAGCCGGAGGGACGAGCAGTACTTC.

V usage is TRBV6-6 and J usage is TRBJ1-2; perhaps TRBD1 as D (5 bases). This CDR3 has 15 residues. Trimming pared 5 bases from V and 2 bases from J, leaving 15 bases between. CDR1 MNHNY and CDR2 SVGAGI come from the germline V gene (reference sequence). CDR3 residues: CASSAGDAGNYGYTF. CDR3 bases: TGTGCCAGCAGTGCGGGCGACGCAGGGAACTATGGCTACACCTTC.

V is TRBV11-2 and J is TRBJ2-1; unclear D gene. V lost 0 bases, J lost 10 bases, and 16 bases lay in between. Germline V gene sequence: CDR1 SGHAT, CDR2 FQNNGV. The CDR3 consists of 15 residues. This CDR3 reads CASSLETTGWVEQFF. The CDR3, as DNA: TGTGCCAGCAGCTTAGAGACAACCGGCTGGGTGGAGCAGTTCTTC.

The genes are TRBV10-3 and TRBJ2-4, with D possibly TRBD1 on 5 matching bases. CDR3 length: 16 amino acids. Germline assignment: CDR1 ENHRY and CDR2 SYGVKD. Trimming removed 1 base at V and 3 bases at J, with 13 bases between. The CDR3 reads CAISELRGKSKNIQYF. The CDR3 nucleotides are TGTGCCATCAGTGAGTTAAGGGGCAAGAGCAAAAACATTCAGTACTTC.

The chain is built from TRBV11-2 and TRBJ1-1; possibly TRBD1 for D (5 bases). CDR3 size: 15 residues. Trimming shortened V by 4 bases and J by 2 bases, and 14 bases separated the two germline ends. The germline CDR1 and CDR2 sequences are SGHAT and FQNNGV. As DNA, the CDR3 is TGTGCCAGCAGCTCGTACAGGCGAACAAACACTGAAGCTTTCTTT. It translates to CASSSYRRTNTEAFF.

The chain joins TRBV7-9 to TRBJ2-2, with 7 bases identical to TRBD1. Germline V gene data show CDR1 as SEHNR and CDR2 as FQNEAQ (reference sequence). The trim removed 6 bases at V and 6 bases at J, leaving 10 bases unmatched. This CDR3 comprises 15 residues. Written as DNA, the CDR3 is TGTGCCAGCAGTCGGCAGGGGGTGTCCGCCGGGGAGCTGTTTTTT. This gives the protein CASSRQGVSAGELFF.

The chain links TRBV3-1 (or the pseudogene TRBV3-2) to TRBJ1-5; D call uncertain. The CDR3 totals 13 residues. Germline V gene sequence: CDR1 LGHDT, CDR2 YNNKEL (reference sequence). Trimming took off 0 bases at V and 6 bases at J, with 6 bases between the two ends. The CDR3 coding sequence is TGTGCCAGCAGCCAAGATCGGGGTCAGCCCCAGCATTTT. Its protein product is CASSQDRGQPQHF.

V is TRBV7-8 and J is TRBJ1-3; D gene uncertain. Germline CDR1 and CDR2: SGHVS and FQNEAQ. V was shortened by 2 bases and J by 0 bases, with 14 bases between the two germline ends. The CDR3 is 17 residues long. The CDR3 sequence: CASSLSSRQNSGNTIYF. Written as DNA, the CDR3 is TGTGCCAGCAGCTTAAGCAGTAGGCAGAACTCTGGAAACACCATATATTTT.

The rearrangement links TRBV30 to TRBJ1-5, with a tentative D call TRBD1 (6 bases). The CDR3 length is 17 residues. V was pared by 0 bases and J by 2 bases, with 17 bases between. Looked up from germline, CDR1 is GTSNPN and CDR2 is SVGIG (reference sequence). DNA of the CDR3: TGTGCCTGGAGTGTACGGGGAGGGGGAGGGGGCAATCAGCCCCAGCATTTT. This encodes CAWSVRGGGGGNQPQHF.

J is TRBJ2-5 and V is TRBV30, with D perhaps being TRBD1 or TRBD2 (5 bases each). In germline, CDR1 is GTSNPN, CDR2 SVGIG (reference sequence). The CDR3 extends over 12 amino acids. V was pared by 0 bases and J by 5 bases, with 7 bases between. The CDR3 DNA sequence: TGTGCCTGGAGTGTATGGGGGGAGACCCAGTACTTC. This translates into CAWSVWGETQYF.

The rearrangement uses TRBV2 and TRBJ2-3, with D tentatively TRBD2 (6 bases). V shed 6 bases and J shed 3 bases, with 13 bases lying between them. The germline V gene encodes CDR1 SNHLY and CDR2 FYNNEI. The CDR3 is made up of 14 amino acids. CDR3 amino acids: CASSREVGTDTQYF. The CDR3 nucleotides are TGTGCCAGCAGCAGGGAGGTGGGGACAGATACGCAGTATTTT.

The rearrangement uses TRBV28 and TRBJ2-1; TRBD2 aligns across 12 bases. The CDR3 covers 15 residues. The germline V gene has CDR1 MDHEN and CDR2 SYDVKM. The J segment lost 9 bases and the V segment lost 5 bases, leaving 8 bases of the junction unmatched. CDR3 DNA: TGTGCCAGCAGTACTCGACTAGCGGGAGCGGTTGAGCAGTTCTTC. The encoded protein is CASSTRLAGAVEQFF.

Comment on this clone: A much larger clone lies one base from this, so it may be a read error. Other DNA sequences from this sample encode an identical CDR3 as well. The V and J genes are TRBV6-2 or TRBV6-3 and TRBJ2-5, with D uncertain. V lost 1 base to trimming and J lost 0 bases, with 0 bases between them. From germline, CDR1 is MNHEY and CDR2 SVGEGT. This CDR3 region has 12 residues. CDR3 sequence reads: CASSYYQETQYF. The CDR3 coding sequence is TGTGCCAGCAGTTACTACCAAGAGACCCAGTACTTC.

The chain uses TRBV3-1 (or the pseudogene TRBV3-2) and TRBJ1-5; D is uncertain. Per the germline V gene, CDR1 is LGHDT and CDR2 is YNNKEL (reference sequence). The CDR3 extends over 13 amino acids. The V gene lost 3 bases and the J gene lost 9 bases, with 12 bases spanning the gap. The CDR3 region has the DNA TGTGCCAGCAGCCAGTCGGCCGGGTGGCCCCAGCATTTT. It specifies CASSQSAGWPQHF.